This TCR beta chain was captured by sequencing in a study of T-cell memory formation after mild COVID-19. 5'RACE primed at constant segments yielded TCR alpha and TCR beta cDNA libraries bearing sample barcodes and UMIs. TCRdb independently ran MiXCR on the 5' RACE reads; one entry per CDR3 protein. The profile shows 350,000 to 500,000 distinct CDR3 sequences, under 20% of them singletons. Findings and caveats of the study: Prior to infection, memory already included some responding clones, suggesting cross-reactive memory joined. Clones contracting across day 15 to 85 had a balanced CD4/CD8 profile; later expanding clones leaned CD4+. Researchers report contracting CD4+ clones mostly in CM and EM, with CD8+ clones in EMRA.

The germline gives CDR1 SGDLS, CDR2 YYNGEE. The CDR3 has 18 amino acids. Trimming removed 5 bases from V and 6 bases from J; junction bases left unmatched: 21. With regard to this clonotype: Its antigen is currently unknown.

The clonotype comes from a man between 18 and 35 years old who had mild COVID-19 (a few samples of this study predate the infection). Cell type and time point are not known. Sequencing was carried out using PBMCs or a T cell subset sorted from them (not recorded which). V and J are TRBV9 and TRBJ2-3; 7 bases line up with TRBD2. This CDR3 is CASRTGGFGGGPGDTQYF. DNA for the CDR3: TGTGCCAGCAGGACGGGTGGTTTCGGCGGGGGACCCGGGGATACGCAGTATTTT.